These T cell receptor beta chains were read from a single sample in a study of T-cell memory formation after mild COVID-19. A single record per CDR3 protein comes from TCRdb applying MiXCR to the 5' RACE reads. The table lists 150,000 or so distinct CDR3 sequences, about 14% of them singletons, with 11% to 15% in the top ten. Sequenced material: PBMCs or a T cell subset sorted from them (not recorded which). The receptors derive from an adult woman who had mild COVID-19 (a few samples of this study predate the infection). Cell type and time point are not known. Each CDR3 is given with its conserved first and last residue. The D gene is left open where the match is weak. Clone size is not always given. Where it is, it says once, few, many or a class for expanded clones.

clone_size	d_call	v_call	j_call	cdr3_aa	cdr3_nt
few	.	TRBV29-1	TRBJ1-1	CSVADTNTEAFF	TGCAGCGTAGCCGACACGAACACTGAAGCTTTCTTT
few	TRBD1	TRBV20-1	TRBJ1-1	CSARDSGQPNTEAFF	TGCAGTGCTAGAGATTCGGGACAGCCGAACACTGAAGCTTTCTTT
medium-sized	.	TRBV2	TRBJ2-3	CASLRTPSGDTQYF	TGTGCCAGCCTCCGAACACCCTCCGGAGATACGCAGTATTTT
once	.	TRBV6-2/TRBV6-3	TRBJ1-1	CASSFDRNTEAFF	TGTGCCAGCAGTTTCGACAGGAACACTGAAGCTTTCTTT
few	TRBD2	TRBV3-1	TRBJ2-1	CASAGGYNEQFF	TGTGCCAGCGCGGGGGGGTACAATGAGCAGTTCTTC
.	TRBD2	TRBV7-2	TRBJ2-3	CASSLGLAGTYTDTQYF	TGTGCCAGCAGCTTAGGCCTAGCGGGGACCTACACAGATACGCAGTATTTT
.	TRBD2	TRBV6-5	TRBJ2-7	CASSYSTRLAGYYEQYF	TGTGCCAGCAGTTACTCGACGAGACTAGCGGGATACTACGAGCAGTACTTC
.	.	TRBV9	TRBJ2-1	CASSPRSDRQFF	TGTGCCAGCAGCCCCAGGTCCGATAGGCAGTTCTTC
few	TRBD1	TRBV10-3	TRBJ1-1	CAISHPTGGQGTEAFF	TGTGCCATCAGTCATCCGACAGGGGGCCAGGGGACTGAAGCTTTCTTT
.	TRBD2	TRBV12-3/TRBV12-4	TRBJ2-6	CASMGRGTSSPSVSGANVLTF	TGTGCCAGCATGGGGAGAGGGACTAGCTCCCCCTCCGTCTCTGGGGCCAACGTCCTGACTTTC
few	TRBD1	TRBV12-3/TRBV12-4	TRBJ2-7	CASSFIRGRYEQYF	TGTGCCAGCAGTTTTATCAGGGGGCGGTACGAGCAGTACTTC
.	TRBD1	TRBV27	TRBJ2-4	CASSLWAGGLGKNIQYF	TGTGCCAGCAGTTTATGGGCAGGGGGCCTCGGCAAAAACATTCAGTACTTC
few	.	TRBV7-8	TRBJ2-1	CASSLDGSTGNEQFF	TGTGCCAGCAGCTTAGACGGGTCCACGGGGAATGAGCAGTTCTTC
.	.	TRBV30	TRBJ1-1	CAWSEGTRVAFF	TGTGCCTGGAGTGAAGGGACTCGGGTCGCTTTCTTT
.	TRBD1	TRBV7-6	TRBJ1-1	CASSLAGRGLRTEAFF	TGTGCCAGCAGCTTAGCGGGCAGGGGGTTACGCACTGAAGCTTTCTTT
few	.	TRBV7-2	TRBJ2-1	CASSLASVSYNEQFF	TGTGCCAGCAGCTTAGCCAGTGTGTCCTACAATGAGCAGTTCTTC
.	.	TRBV12-3/TRBV12-4	TRBJ1-1	CAIRKNTEAFF	TGTGCCATACGAAAGAACACTGAAGCTTTCTTT
many	TRBD2	TRBV4-3	TRBJ2-7	CASSQEASGNYEQYF	TGCGCCAGCAGCCAAGAAGCTAGCGGGAACTACGAGCAGTACTTC
.	.	TRBV19	TRBJ1-6	CASSIGQGNSPLHF	TGTGCCAGTAGTATAGGTCAGGGGAATTCACCCCTCCACTTT
few	.	TRBV29-1	TRBJ2-1	CSVALGTGYSGGLEQFF	TGCAGCGTTGCCTTGGGGACAGGGTACAGCGGGGGTCTCGAGCAGTTCTTC
few	.	TRBV3-1	TRBJ1-2	CASSQDWAGARNYGYTF	TGTGCCAGCAGCCAAGATTGGGCAGGGGCGAGGAACTATGGCTACACCTTC
few	TRBD1	TRBV12-3/TRBV12-4	TRBJ2-3	CASRWDRGTDTQYF	TGTGCCAGCAGGTGGGACAGGGGGACAGATACGCAGTATTTT
.	.	TRBV7-3	TRBJ2-2	CASRFTETNTGELFF	TGTGCCAGCAGATTTACAGAGACGAACACCGGGGAGCTGTTTTTT
few	TRBD1	TRBV12-3/TRBV12-4	TRBJ1-1	CASTSGQGTEAFF	TGTGCCAGCACGTCGGGACAGGGCACTGAAGCTTTCTTT
few	.	TRBV19	TRBJ2-5	CASSLVFTGTPGRETQYF	TGTGCCAGTAGCCTTGTGTTCACCGGGACTCCGGGGAGGGAGACCCAGTACTTC
few	.	TRBV12-3/TRBV12-4	TRBJ2-4	CASSPTTWKNIQYF	TGTGCCAGCAGTCCGACGACATGGAAAAACATTCAGTACTTC
few	.	TRBV5-1	TRBJ2-4	CASSPEVGGSYF	TGCGCCAGCAGCCCAGAGGTCGGTGGTTCGTACTTC
.	TRBD2	TRBV12-3/TRBV12-4	TRBJ2-5	CASRSGTSGSDQETQYF	TGTGCCAGCAGATCCGGGACTAGCGGGTCGGATCAAGAGACCCAGTACTTC
many	.	TRBV6-5	TRBJ2-5	CASSYSSYDFRVRTQYF	TGTGCCAGCAGTTACTCGTCGTACGACTTCAGGGTCCGGACCCAGTACTTC
.	.	TRBV12-3/TRBV12-4	TRBJ2-7	CASSTLGLSYEQYF	TGTGCCAGCAGTACTTTGGGCCTCTCCTACGAGCAGTACTTC
few	TRBD2	TRBV7-6	TRBJ2-1	CASSLSEAGGPEQFF	TGTGCCAGCAGCTTGAGCGAAGCGGGAGGGCCTGAGCAGTTCTTC
.	TRBD2	TRBV7-2	TRBJ2-4	CASTRSGSSNIQYF	TGTGCCAGCACCCGTAGCGGGAGTTCGAACATTCAGTACTTC
.	.	TRBV20-1	TRBJ2-5	CSASGRVRQETQYF	TGCAGTGCTAGCGGGAGAGTTCGGCAAGAGACCCAGTACTTC
few	TRBD2	TRBV10-3	TRBJ2-1	CAISESTSPYEQFF	TGTGCCATCAGTGAGTCGACTAGCCCCTATGAGCAGTTCTTC
.	TRBD2	TRBV7-9	TRBJ2-1	CASSLAVVARGDNEQFF	TGTGCCAGCAGCCTCGCCGTTGTGGCCCGGGGGGACAATGAGCAGTTCTTC
few	TRBD1	TRBV29-1	TRBJ1-1	CSAKTGVTEAFF	TGCAGCGCAAAGACAGGGGTGACTGAAGCTTTCTTT
many	TRBD2	TRBV7-2	TRBJ2-1	CASSSTSGQYNEQFF	TGTGCCAGCAGCTCGACTAGCGGGCAGTACAATGAGCAGTTCTTC
few	.	TRBV6-5	TRBJ1-1	CASTQLPNTEAFF	TGTGCCAGCACCCAACTCCCGAACACTGAAGCTTTCTTT
.	.	TRBV6-2/TRBV6-3	TRBJ1-5	CASSYFPDQPQHF	TGTGCCAGCAGTTACTTTCCGGATCAGCCCCAGCATTTT
few	.	TRBV12-3/TRBV12-4	TRBJ1-3	CASSFRGISGNTIYF	TGTGCCAGCAGTTTTAGGGGTATCTCTGGAAACACCATATATTTT
few	TRBD1	TRBV7-8	TRBJ1-1	CASSWGQLLNTEAFF	TGTGCCAGCAGCTGGGGACAGCTATTGAACACTGAAGCTTTCTTT
.	TRBD1	TRBV11-3	TRBJ2-6	CASSLTLPGQGWSSGANVLTF	TGTGCCAGCAGCTTGACTTTGCCGGGACAGGGGTGGTCCTCTGGGGCCAACGTCCTGACTTTC
few	.	TRBV20-1	TRBJ2-3	CSAITDTQYF	TGCAGTGCTATAACAGATACGCAGTATTTT
.	.	TRBV19	TRBJ2-7	CASSLDTSYEQYF	TGTGCCAGTAGCCTGGACACCTCCTACGAGCAGTACTTC
.	.	TRBV2	TRBJ2-1	CASGERPLPNEQFF	TGTGCCAGCGGTGAACGTCCTCTCCCCAATGAGCAGTTCTTC